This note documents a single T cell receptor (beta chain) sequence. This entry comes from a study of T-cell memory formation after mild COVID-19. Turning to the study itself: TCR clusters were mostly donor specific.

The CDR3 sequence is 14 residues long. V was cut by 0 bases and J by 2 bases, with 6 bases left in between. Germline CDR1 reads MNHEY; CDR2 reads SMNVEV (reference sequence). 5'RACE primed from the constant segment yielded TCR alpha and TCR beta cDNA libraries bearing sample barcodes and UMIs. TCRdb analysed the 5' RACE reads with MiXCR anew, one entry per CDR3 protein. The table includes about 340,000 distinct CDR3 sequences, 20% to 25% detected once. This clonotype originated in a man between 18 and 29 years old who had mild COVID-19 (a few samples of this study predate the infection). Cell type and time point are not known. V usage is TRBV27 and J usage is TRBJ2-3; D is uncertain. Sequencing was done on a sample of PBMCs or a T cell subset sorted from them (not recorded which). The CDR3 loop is CASSLSFVTDTQYF. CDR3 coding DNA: TGTGCCAGCAGTTTATCCTTCGTCACAGATACGCAGTATTTT.